This T cell receptor (beta chain) was retrieved from a study of PD-1 blockade in classical Hodgkin lymphoma. Study-level results: TCR diversity in CD4+, not CD8+, cells rose significantly by C4D1. The repertoire differences lack a defined cause, possibly disease activity or prior therapy.

Sequencing was performed with immunoSEQ multiplex PCR; in TCRdb, only in-frame clones are kept and a portion is missing. The sample includes fewer than 25,000 clones, around nine tenths of them seen just once. Stated time point: cycle 4 day 1 (C4D1), after 6 weeks of nivolumab. Each patient relapsed following autologous stem cell transplantation, and prior brentuximab vedotin exposure differed. Of note for this clone: Antigen specificity is unknown.

The CDR3 is made up of 13 amino acids. Germline V lookup: CDR1 MNHEY, CDR2 SMNVEV (reference sequence). V was clipped by 6 bases and J by 8 bases; unmatched bases: 5. V and J are TRBV27 and TRBJ2-7; 12 nucleotides agree with TRBD2. The clonotype was recovered from a human donor with classical Hodgkin lymphoma. The specimen comprised peripheral blood mononuclear cells (PBMCs), sampled before the fourth cycle of nivolumab. CDR3 region: CASSPTSGSKQYF. In nucleotides, the CDR3 is TGTGCCAGCAGCCCGACTAGCGGGAGCAAGCAGTACTTC.